This is a list of T cell receptor beta chains from one sample in a study of shared clonotypes between healthy human individuals. Profiled with immunoSEQ multiplex PCR; TCRdb holds only in-frame clones, not every one. The sample includes about 710,000 clones, around 73% of them seen just once. Input material: memory CD4+ T cells sorted from blood. These receptors originate from a woman aged 25-40 years in good health. Each CDR3 is given without its conserved first and last residue.

J gene	V gene	CDR3 protein
TRBJ1-2	TRBV4-2	ASSQDNSPYGYT
TRBJ2-5	TRBV30	AWSERLAGSQY
TRBJ2-7	TRBV4-2	ASSQDRRGSEQY
TRBJ2-2	TRBV5-1	ASSFGTKTTGELF
TRBJ1-2	TRBV27	ASSLGHSNDGYT
TRBJ1-2	TRBV7-6	ASSLDDAGEDYGYT
TRBJ2-7	TRBV28	ASRTLAFPYEQY
TRBJ1-2	TRBV6-6	ASSPTGSGGYT
TRBJ1-2	TRBV9	ASSGPRGQGYGYT
TRBJ2-7	TRBV30	TWSKGNRGGEQY
TRBJ2-1	TRBV5-1	ASSLAAHNEQF
TRBJ2-3	TRBV15	ATSRGTRTDTQY
TRBJ2-2	TRBV10-1	ASSADSTGELF
TRBJ1-5	TRBV6-1	ASSEALPASQPQH